These 17 T cell receptor beta chains came from one sample sequenced in a study of control samples from healthy donors and cancer patients. The table came from immunoSEQ multiplex PCR; TCRdb's copy has only in-frame clones and leaves some out. The sample comprises roughly 220,000 clones, over 90% of which are singletons, and about 1.6% rests with the top ten. The source material was blood. Every receptor here comes from a man aged 50 to 59 in good health.

The chain carries TRBV4-1 and TRBJ2-5; D ambiguous. Trimming removed 5 bases from V and 2 bases from J, with 12 bases in between. Looked up from germline, CDR1 is MGHRA and CDR2 is YSYEKL. This CDR3 has 14 amino acids. CDR3: CASSVGQRQETQYF. DNA of the CDR3: TGCGCCAGCAGCGTAGGGCAGAGACAAGAGACCCAGTACTTC.

The chain carries TRBV20-1 and TRBJ2-1; TRBD1 aligns across 7 bases. The length of the CDR3 is 11 residues. The germline gives CDR1 DFQATT, CDR2 SNEGSKA (reference sequence). In DNA form, the CDR3 reads TGCAGGATCGACAGGGCGACTGAGCAGTTCTTC. Its protein is CRIDRATEQFF.

The J gene is TRBJ1-4, the V gene TRBV5-8, with D tentatively TRBD1 (6 bases). V was pared by 3 bases and J by 0 bases, with 12 bases between. CDR3 length: 16 residues. Germline CDR1 and CDR2: SGHTS and YDEGEE. CDR3 nucleotides: TGTGCCAGCAGCTATTTGGGGGCCTCAACTAATGAAAAACTGTTTTTT. It codes for CASSYLGASTNEKLFF.

The chain uses TRBV4-3 and TRBJ1-1; maybe TRBD1 (6 bases). Trimming pared 3 bases from V and 3 bases from J, leaving 14 bases between. This CDR3 has 15 residues. CDR1 is LGHNA and CDR2 is YSLEER in the germline V gene. As DNA, the CDR3 is TGCGCCAGCAGCCACAGGGGCGACAAAGACACTGAAGCTTTCTTT. It is translated as CASSHRGDKDTEAFF.

This sequence joins TRBV28 and TRBJ1-2; no reliable D call. The CDR3 loop spans 13 amino acids. CDR1 and CDR2 from the germline V gene are MDHEN and SYDVKM. Trimming took 6 bases from V and 4 from J, leaving 12 bases between them. The CDR3 reads CASRSTFIYGYTF. Here the CDR3 DNA reads TGTGCCAGCAGAAGTACTTTTATCTATGGCTACACCTTC.

This clone was observed a few times. This chain uses TRBV10-3 with TRBJ2-7; 7 nucleotides align to TRBD1. The V gene end was trimmed by 6 bases and the J gene end by 3 bases; junction bases not matched to a gene: 5. Per the germline V gene, CDR1 is ENHRY and CDR2 is SYGVKD. The CDR3 is 13 amino acids. CDR3 in DNA: TGTGCCATCAGACCCCGGGACAGCTACGAGCAGTACTTC. Its translation: CAIRPRDSYEQYF.

The gene calls are TRBV7-6 and TRBJ1-5; 9 bases are a match to TRBD1. Per germline, CDR1 SGHVS and CDR2 FNYEAQ. V shed 5 bases and J 3 bases; nucleotides not matched to a gene: 5. CDR3 length: 15 residues. The CDR3 loop reads CASSQGQGPNQPQHF. The CDR3 DNA reads as TGTGCCAGCAGCCAGGGACAGGGACCCAATCAGCCCCAGCATTTT.

The chain combines TRBV5-1 with TRBJ1-1; a possible D gene is TRBD1 (5 bases). V was pared by 4 bases and J by 8 bases, with 15 bases between. In germline, CDR1 is SGHRS, CDR2 YFSETQ. The CDR3 contains 13 residues. CDR3 in DNA: TGCGCCAGCAGCCACACCGACAGCTCCGAAGCTTTCTTT. This encodes CASSHTDSSEAFF.

V and J are TRBV7-3 and TRBJ2-1; TRBD1 agrees at 7 bases. Germline values: CDR1 SGHTA, CDR2 FQGTGA. The CDR3 sequence is 15 residues long. V shed 5 bases, J shed 3 bases, and the junction held 7 bases outside the gene matches. CDR3 sequence: CASSPTGQNYNEQFF. The CDR3 coding sequence is TGTGCCAGCAGCCCCACGGGACAGAACTACAATGAGCAGTTCTTC.

The genes are TRBV28 and TRBJ1-5; the D gene is possibly TRBD1 (5 bases). V lost 8 bases and J 6 bases, leaving 20 bases between the germline ends. Germline V gives CDR1 MDHEN, CDR2 SYDVKM. This CDR3 is built from 15 residues. CDR3: CASFASEQASQPQHF. CDR3 in DNA: TGTGCCAGCTTCGCATCGGAACAGGCTAGTCAGCCCCAGCATTTT.

V is TRBV5-4 and J is TRBJ2-5; possibly TRBD2 for D (5 bases). The CDR3 spans 14 residues. V was shortened by 1 base and J by 4 bases, with 11 bases between the two germline ends. CDR1 and CDR2 (germline): SGHNT, YYREEE (reference sequence). The CDR3 sequence: CASSLRGMGETQYF. The DNA of the CDR3 is TGTGCCAGCAGCTTGCGAGGGATGGGAGAGACCCAGTACTTC. Complete variable domain (other parts from reference TRBV5-4 and TRBJ2-5): ETGVTQSPTHLIKTRGQQVTLRCSSQSGHNTVSWYQQALGQGPQFIFQYYREEENGRGNFPPRFSGLQFPNYSSELNVNALELDDSALYLCASSLRGMGETQYFGPGTRLLVL.

V and J are TRBV11-2 and TRBJ2-5; 10 positions match TRBD2. This CDR3 comprises 15 residues. The junction had 8 bases not matched to a gene; V was cut back by 5 bases and J by 5 bases. Germline CDR1 is SGHAT and CDR2 is FQNNGV. The CDR3 nucleotides read TGTGCCAGCAGCCCCCGGACTAGCGGTAGGGAGACCCAGTACTTC. Translation: CASSPRTSGRETQYF.

The J gene is TRBJ2-5, the V gene TRBV7-3; 7 bases line up with TRBD1. The V gene end was trimmed by 3 bases and the J gene end by 1 base; junction bases not matched to a gene: 5. Germline assignment: CDR1 SGHTA and CDR2 FQGTGA. The CDR3 has 15 residues. CDR3 residues: CASSFGQGVQETQYF. In DNA, the CDR3 is TGTGCCAGCAGCTTCGGGCAGGGGGTCCAAGAGACCCAGTACTTC.

This chain uses TRBV18 with TRBJ1-3; 7 bases line up with TRBD1. The CDR3 length is 16 residues. Germline values: CDR1 KGHSH, CDR2 LQKENI. V shed 5 bases, J shed 1 base, and the junction held 8 bases outside the gene matches. The CDR3 DNA reads TGTGCCAGCTCAGCAAACCAGGGGGGATCTGGAAACACCATATATTTT. Its protein is CASSANQGGSGNTIYF.

The V call is TRBV15, the J call TRBJ1-5; D is ambiguous. The ends were cut back, 0 bases at V and 3 bases at J, with 9 bases in the middle. The CDR3 totals 15 residues. Germline V gene sequence: CDR1 LNHNV, CDR2 YYDKDF (reference sequence). CDR3 nucleotides: TGTGCCACCAGCAGAGACCAGCGTTCCAATCAGCCCCAGCATTTT. Translating it yields CATSRDQRSNQPQHF.

V is TRBV15 and J is TRBJ2-7; 8 bases agree with TRBD2. This CDR3 contains 16 residues. V lost 0 bases, J lost 4 bases, and 8 bases stayed unmatched. Germline V gives CDR1 LNHNV, CDR2 YYDKDF (reference sequence). In DNA, the CDR3 is TGTGCCACCAGCAGAGATCTCCAAGCGGGGGCTTACGAGCAGTACTTC. It yields the protein CATSRDLQAGAYEQYF.

This clone has only one observation. The gene calls are TRBV6-5 and TRBJ2-7; 11 bases are shared with TRBD1. The J segment lost 5 bases and the V segment lost 8 bases, leaving 5 bases of the junction unmatched. CDR1 is MNHEY, CDR2 SVGAGI, per germline. The CDR3 runs 13 residues. DNA for the CDR3: TGTGCCAGCGGGACAGGGGGTCGGGACGAGCAGTACTTC. It translates to CASGTGGRDEQYF.